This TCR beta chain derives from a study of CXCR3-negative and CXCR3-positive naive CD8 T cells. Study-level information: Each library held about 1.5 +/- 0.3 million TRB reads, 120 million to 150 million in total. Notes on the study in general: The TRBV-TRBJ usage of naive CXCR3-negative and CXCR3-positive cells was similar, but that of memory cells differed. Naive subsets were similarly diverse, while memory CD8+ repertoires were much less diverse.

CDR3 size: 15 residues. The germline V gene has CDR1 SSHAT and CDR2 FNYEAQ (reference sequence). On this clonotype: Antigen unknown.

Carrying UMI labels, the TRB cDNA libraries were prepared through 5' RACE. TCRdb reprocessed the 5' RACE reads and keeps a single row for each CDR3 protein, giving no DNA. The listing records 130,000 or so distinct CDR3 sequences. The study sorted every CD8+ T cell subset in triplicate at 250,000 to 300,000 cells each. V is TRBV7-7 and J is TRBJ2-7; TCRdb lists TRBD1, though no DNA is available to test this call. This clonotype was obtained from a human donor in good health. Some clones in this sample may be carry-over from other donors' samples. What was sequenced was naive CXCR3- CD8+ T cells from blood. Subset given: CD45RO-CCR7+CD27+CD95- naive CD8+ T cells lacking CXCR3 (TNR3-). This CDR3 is CASSLGRGPGYEQYF.